The clone carrying this T cell receptor beta chain was seen a single time. CDR3 length: 15 amino acids. V lost 3 bases to trimming and J lost 2 bases; unmatched junction nucleotides: 3. Looked up from germline, CDR1 is KGHSH and CDR2 is LQKENI. Using immunoSEQ multiplex PCR, the repertoire was profiled, and TCRdb retains in-frame clones only, with some absent. The sample includes some 760,000 clones, approximately 85% of them seen just once. The sample originates from a study of shared T cell receptors in the human thymus. The sample also formed part of further work on human thymus T cells. That paper states: The study used thymus tissue resected during corrective heart surgery. Thymic and blood repertoires seemed to show skewed V and J gene use. Unrelated people showed highly overlapping thymic repertoires, related research reported.

The sample consisted of thymocytes. The TCR sequence derives from a girl under three years old with a congenital heart defect. The chain joins TRBV18 to TRBJ2-7; 11 nucleotides match TRBD1. The CDR3 DNA follows: TGTGCCAGCTCACCGGGGACAGGGGGACCCTACGAGCAGTACTTC. It is translated as CASSPGTGGPYEQYF.